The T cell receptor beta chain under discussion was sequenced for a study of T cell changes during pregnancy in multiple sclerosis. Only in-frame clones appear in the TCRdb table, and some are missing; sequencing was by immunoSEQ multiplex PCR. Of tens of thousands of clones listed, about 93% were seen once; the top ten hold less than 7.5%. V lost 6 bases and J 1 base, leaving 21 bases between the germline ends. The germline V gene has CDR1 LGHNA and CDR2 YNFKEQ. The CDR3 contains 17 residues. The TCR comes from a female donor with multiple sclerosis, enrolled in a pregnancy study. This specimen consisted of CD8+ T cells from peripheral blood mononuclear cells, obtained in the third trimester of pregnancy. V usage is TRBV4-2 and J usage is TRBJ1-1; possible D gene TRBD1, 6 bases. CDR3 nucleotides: TGTGCCAGCAGTCCGAACCAAAGGCCAGGGGAGAACACTGAAGCTTTCTTT. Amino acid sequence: CASSPNQRPGENTEAFF.